The 14 T cell receptor beta chains in this list originate from one sample, sequenced in a study of T-cell memory formation after mild COVID-19. MiXCR, applied by TCRdb to the 5' RACE reads, yields one record per CDR3 protein. The sample has around 510,000 distinct CDR3 sequences, about 20% seen once. Sequencing used PBMCs or a T cell subset sorted from them (not recorded which). The receptors were sampled from an adult woman who had mild COVID-19 (a few samples of this study predate the infection). Cell type and time point are not known.

V is TRBV20-1 and J is TRBJ2-2, with 8 bases identical to TRBD2. The CDR3 has 14 residues. Germline CDR1 is DFQATT and CDR2 is SNEGSKA (reference sequence). Trimming took 2 bases from V and 2 from J; bases not matched to a gene: 1. The CDR3 region has the DNA TGCAGTGCTAGACTAGCGGGTAACACCGGGGAGCTGTTTTTT. It specifies CSARLAGNTGELFF.

This clonotype was recorded at least ten times. This sequence joins TRBV6-2 or TRBV6-3 and TRBJ1-2, with D unclear. The CDR3 runs 14 residues. V was cut by 4 bases and J by 8 bases, with 17 bases left in between. CDR1 is MNHEY and CDR2 is SVGEGT in the germline V gene. CDR3 amino acids: CASSFVRTAIGYTF. CDR3 sequence (DNA): TGTGCCAGCAGTTTTGTCCGGACTGCAATCGGCTACACCTTC.

This clonotype was seen a handful of times. CDR3 amino acids: CASRIIAGDEQYF. For the CDR3, the DNA is TGTGCCAGCAGAATTATAGCGGGAGACGAGCAGTACTTC. The rearrangement joins TRBV6-2 or TRBV6-3 to TRBJ2-7; 9 bases are shared with TRBD2. Germline CDR1 reads MNHEY; CDR2 reads SVGEGT. Trimming cost V 6 bases and J 5 bases; bases outside gene matches: 5. CDR3 size: 13 residues.

CDR3 coding DNA: TGCGCCAGCAGCTTGAGGACGGAGAACTATGGCTACACCTTC. The encoded protein is CASSLRTENYGYTF. This chain connects TRBV5-1 to TRBJ1-2, with D unclear. In germline, CDR1 is SGHRS, CDR2 YFSETQ. The CDR3 contains 14 residues. V lost 1 base and J 2 bases, leaving 9 bases between the germline ends.

The sample holds a few counts of this clonotype. The chain has TRBV7-2 and TRBJ2-3; a weak D match, TRBD2 (6 bases). Germline values: CDR1 SGHTA, CDR2 FQGNSA. CDR3 length equals 15 residues. Trimming shortened V by 5 bases and J by 0 bases, and 12 bases separated the two germline ends. The CDR3 DNA is TGTGCCAGCAGCCCGTTAGGAGGGAGCACAGATACGCAGTATTTT. This codes for CASSPLGGSTDTQYF.

This rearrangement joins TRBV20-1 to TRBJ2-2; TRBD2 aligns across 7 bases. The CDR3 has 13 residues. The V gene end was trimmed by 5 bases and the J gene end by 6 bases; junction bases not matched to a gene: 6. Germline loops: CDR1 DFQATT, CDR2 SNEGSKA (reference sequence). CDR3 residues: CSASRGVPGELFF. The CDR3 coding sequence is TGCAGTGCTTCCCGGGGGGTGCCCGGGGAGCTGTTTTTT.

This chain uses TRBV29-1 with TRBJ2-7; D gene ambiguous. CDR3 length: 12 amino acids. Germline loops: CDR1 SQVTM, CDR2 ANQGSEA. Trimming pared 7 bases from V and 0 bases from J, leaving 10 bases between. The CDR3 DNA sequence: TGCAGCGCCTCGGACGGCTCCTACGAGCAGTACTTC. It specifies CSASDGSYEQYF.

The J gene is TRBJ2-1, the V gene TRBV18, with 11 bases that match TRBD2. Germline loops: CDR1 KGHSH, CDR2 LQKENI. The CDR3 spans 16 residues. V trimming: 2 bases; J trimming: 8 bases; junction bases outside the gene matches: 8. The CDR3 region is CASSPGASGGKDEQFF. CDR3 DNA sequence: TGTGCCAGCTCACCAGGAGCTAGCGGGGGGAAGGATGAGCAGTTCTTC.

This clonotype turned up a few times. The rearrangement links TRBV7-9 to TRBJ2-5, with a possible D match to TRBD2 (6 bases). The CDR3 sequence is 13 residues long. Germline assignment: CDR1 SEHNR and CDR2 FQNEAQ (reference sequence). Trimming removed 7 bases from V and 1 base from J, with 10 bases in between. As DNA, the CDR3 is TGTGCCAGCATCGGGGGAGCCCAAGAGACCCAGTACTTC. Amino acids: CASIGGAQETQYF.

Only a few counts were recorded for this clonotype. The V gene is TRBV30, the J gene TRBJ1-2; D is unresolved. The CDR3 extends over 13 amino acids. Germline lookup yields CDR1 GTSNPN and CDR2 SVGIG (reference sequence). Trimming took off 0 bases at V and 8 bases at J, with 13 bases between the two ends. Here the CDR3 DNA reads TGTGCCTGGAGTGTGGCGACAAGGTCCGGCTACACCTTC. It specifies CAWSVATRSGYTF.

V and J are TRBV12-3 or TRBV12-4 and TRBJ2-2, with 10 bases matching TRBD2. The junction had 3 bases not matched to a gene; V was cut back by 2 bases and J by 6 bases. The CDR3 totals 15 residues. CDR3 residues: CASSLTSGMSGELFF. Written as DNA, the CDR3 is TGTGCCAGCAGTTTAACTAGCGGGATGTCCGGGGAGCTGTTTTTT.

The chain has TRBV5-1 and TRBJ2-7; a weak D match, TRBD1 (6 bases). V lost 1 base, J lost 5 bases, and 22 bases lay in between. This CDR3 is 17 amino acids long. Looked up from germline, CDR1 is SGHRS and CDR2 is YFSETQ. CDR3 coding DNA: TGCGCCAGCAGCTTGTCGGGCCAGGCTGGGTCAGGGGACGAGCAGTACTTC. Encoded protein: CASSLSGQAGSGDEQYF.

V is TRBV9 and J is TRBJ2-1; 16 bases are shared with TRBD2. The CDR3 totals 17 residues. Trimming cost V 4 bases and J 8 bases; bases outside gene matches: 9. Germline V gene lookup returns CDR1 SGDLS and CDR2 YYNGEE. The CDR3 protein is CASSPGTSGRGQDEQFF. CDR3 coding DNA: TGTGCCAGCAGCCCCGGGACTAGCGGGAGGGGGCAGGATGAGCAGTTCTTC.

The J gene is TRBJ1-6, the V gene TRBV20-1; D possibly corresponds to TRBD1 (6 bases). This CDR3 comprises 15 residues. The germline V and J ends were trimmed by 0 bases and 2 bases, with 8 bases remaining between them. Per the germline V gene, CDR1 is DFQATT and CDR2 is SNEGSKA (reference sequence). The CDR3 is CSAREQGAYNSPLHF. CDR3 DNA: TGCAGTGCTAGAGAACAGGGTGCCTATAATTCACCCCTCCACTTT.